The 32 T cell receptor beta chains below all came from one sample that was sequenced in a study of T cells in Graves' hyperthyroidism and ophthalmopathy. Amplification of TCR beta CDR3 regions was performed using RNA transcripts as template. The HTBI primer set was used in a first-round RT-PCR of the TCR CDR3. TCRdb called the multiplex PCR reads again in MiXCR, with one record for every CDR3 protein. The sample contains 490,000 or so distinct CDR3 sequences, roughly 22% of which appear only once. Sequencing input: blood. The receptor set was obtained from a woman between 65 and 79 years old with Graves' ophthalmopathy.

The chain employs TRBV15 and TRBJ1-2; D is uncertain. The CDR3 loop spans 13 amino acids. Germline V gives CDR1 LNHNV, CDR2 YYDKDF (reference sequence). The V end was cut by 2 bases, the J end by 8 bases, with 12 bases between. The CDR3 reads CATSRLDLGGYTF. CDR3 nucleotide sequence: TGTGCCACCAGCAGACTTGACCTTGGGGGCTACACCTTC.

V is TRBV6-2 or TRBV6-3 and J is TRBJ1-2; possibly TRBD1 for D (6 bases). Germline CDR1 MNHEY, CDR2 SVGEGT. V lost 6 bases and J 0 bases, leaving 17 bases between the germline ends. This CDR3 contains 16 residues. CDR3 sequence reads: CASSKTGGPANYGYTF. For the CDR3, the DNA is TGTGCCAGCAGCAAAACCGGGGGCCCGGCTAACTATGGCTACACCTTC.

The chain recombines TRBV6-1 with TRBJ2-7, with D possibly TRBD2 on 6 matching bases. The germline V gene has CDR1 MNHNS and CDR2 SASEGT. Trimming took off 8 bases at V and 0 bases at J, with 17 bases between the two ends. The CDR3 extends over 15 amino acids. The DNA of the CDR3 is TGTGCCAGCGGAGGGTCCCGGGACTTCTCCTACGAGCAGTACTTC. This translates into CASGGSRDFSYEQYF.

In this sample, this clonotype turned up a few times. V is TRBV30 and J is TRBJ2-7, with D possibly being TRBD1 (5 bases). V gave up 2 bases and J gave up 3 bases, with 20 bases separating them. Germline CDR1 is GTSNPN and CDR2 is SVGIG (reference sequence). This CDR3 has 16 amino acids. This chain's CDR3 is CAWSPIGHPKHYEQYF. The CDR3 DNA reads TGTGCCTGGAGTCCCATAGGACACCCCAAGCACTACGAGCAGTACTTC. The full variable domain, rest sourced from reference TRBV30 and TRBJ2-7, is SQTIHQWPATLVQPVGSPLSLECTVEGTSNPNLYWYRQAAGRGLQLLFYSVGIGQISSEVPQNLSASRPQDRQFILSSKKLLLSDSGFYLCAWSPIGHPKHYEQYFGPGTRLTVT.

The V gene is TRBV5-1, the J gene TRBJ2-5; 7 nucleotides line up with TRBD2. The germline V gene has CDR1 SGHRS and CDR2 YFSETQ. The CDR3 has 15 residues. J was trimmed by 2 bases and V by 4 bases; bases with no gene match: 8. CDR3 sequence: CASSPAGVPQETQYF. CDR3 bases: TGCGCCAGCAGCCCCGCGGGGGTACCGCAAGAGACCCAGTACTTC.

This clonotype has a count of ten or more. This chain connects TRBV7-9 to TRBJ2-7; D unclear. The length of the CDR3 is 12 residues. V was trimmed by 7 bases and J by 2 bases, leaving 9 bases between them. Germline V gene data show CDR1 as SEHNR and CDR2 as FQNEAQ (reference sequence). CDR3 bases: TGTGCCAGCATGACACCGACCTACGAGCAGTACTTC. It is translated as CASMTPTYEQYF.

This clonotype was observed a few times. The junction shows a germline mismatch at one end, possibly a read error. The CDR3 nucleotides read TGTGCCAGCAGGTACTCCGGACAGCCTAATGAAAAACTGTTTTTT. Its translation is CASRYSGQPNEKLFF. V usage is TRBV6-6 and J usage is TRBJ1-4; D is possibly TRBD1 (6 bases). Per the germline V gene, CDR1 is MNHNY and CDR2 is SVGAGI (reference sequence). The CDR3 totals 15 residues.

V usage is TRBV20-1 and J usage is TRBJ2-4; perhaps D is TRBD1 or TRBD2 (5 bases each). V lost 2 bases and J 0 bases, leaving 11 bases between the germline ends. The CDR3 extends over 15 amino acids. From germline, CDR1 is DFQATT and CDR2 SNEGSKA (reference sequence). The CDR3 is CSARPLGTAKNIQYF. The CDR3 coding sequence is TGCAGTGCTAGACCCCTCGGGACAGCCAAAAACATTCAGTACTTC.

In this sample, this clonotype turned up a few times. The gene calls are TRBV20-1 and TRBJ2-1, with TRBD2 matching 11 bases. The CDR3 contains 15 residues. Germline values: CDR1 DFQATT, CDR2 SNEGSKA (reference sequence). The V segment lost 0 bases and the J segment 4 bases; nucleotides outside the gene matches: 2. The CDR3 loop reads CSAREASGRYNEQFF. As DNA, the CDR3 is TGCAGTGCTAGAGAAGCTAGCGGGAGGTACAATGAGCAGTTCTTC.

Of note for this clonotype: This is likely a read error, given that the CDR3 carries no conserved phenylalanine or tryptophan at its end. The chain employs TRBV2 and TRBJ2-2, with no clear D. V lost 1 base and J 1 base, leaving 1 base between the germline ends. The CDR3 runs to 13 residues. Germline-derived CDR1 and CDR2 are SNHLY and FYNNEI. CDR3 nucleotides: TGTGCCAGCAGTGAAGGGAACACCGGGGAGCTGTTTTCT. Translating gives CASSEGNTGELFS.

The V call is TRBV20-1, the J call TRBJ2-7; TRBD2 agrees at 7 bases. Germline V CDR1 and CDR2: DFQATT, SNEGSKA (reference sequence). The CDR3 is 14 amino acids. V dropped 1 base and J dropped 4; count of bases not matched to a gene: 7. The CDR3 spells CSARGRGGGYEQYF. CDR3 coding DNA: TGCAGTGCTAGAGGCCGTGGGGGAGGGTACGAGCAGTACTTC.

Many counts were recorded for this clonotype. The chain combines TRBV28 with TRBJ2-2; D may be TRBD1 (5 bases). The ends were cut back, 5 bases at V and 8 bases at J, with 9 bases in the middle. The CDR3 loop spans 12 amino acids. Germline assignment: CDR1 MDHEN and CDR2 SYDVKM. CDR3 DNA: TGTGCCAGCAGTAGACAGAAAGGGGAGCTGTTTTTT. Its protein is CASSRQKGELFF. The full variable domain, with the rest looked up from reference TRBV28 and TRBJ2-2, is DVKVTQSSRYLVKRTGEKVFLECVQDMDHENMFWYRQDPGLGLRLIYFSYDVKMKEKGDIPEGYSVSREKKERFSLILESASTNQTSMYLCASSRQKGELFFGEGSRLTVL.

This clonotype was seen only a few times. V usage is TRBV6-1 and J usage is TRBJ2-1; D unclear. From germline, CDR1 is MNHNS and CDR2 SASEGT. Deletions cut 5 bases from V and 0 bases from J, with 11 bases between. This CDR3 has 15 amino acids. CDR3 DNA: TGTGCCAGCAGTTCTGTAGGTAGCTCCTACAATGAGCAGTTCTTC. Encoded protein: CASSSVGSSYNEQFF.

This clonotype was seen a handful of times. This rearrangement joins TRBV3-1 to TRBJ1-5, with no clear D. Germline V gene lookup returns CDR1 LGHDT and CDR2 YNNKEL (reference sequence). V was clipped by 3 bases and J by 6 bases, with 12 bases between them. The CDR3 covers 14 residues. CDR3 coding DNA: TGTGCCAGCAGCCAGGGCCCAAGCGGTCAGCCCCAGCATTTT. Protein: CASSQGPSGQPQHF.

In its sample, this clonotype was seen a few times. The chain couples TRBV7-6 to TRBJ2-5; TRBD2 agrees at 7 bases. The CDR3 has 16 residues. After removal of 1 base from V and 4 bases from J, the junction contained 9 bases not matched to a gene. CDR1 and CDR2 from the germline V gene are SGHVS and FNYEAQ. For the CDR3, the DNA is TGTGCCAGCAGCTTAGTAGGCGGGAGTCGGGGAGAGACCCAGTACTTC. Protein: CASSLVGGSRGETQYF.

The rearrangement links TRBV10-3 to TRBJ2-5; the D is unclear. Germline V CDR1 and CDR2: ENHRY, SYGVKD. The V gene lost 8 bases and the J gene lost 1 base, with 5 bases spanning the gap. This CDR3 is built from 11 residues. The CDR3 protein is CAIGVQETQYF. The CDR3 nucleotides are TGTGCCATCGGAGTCCAAGAGACCCAGTACTTC.

J is TRBJ2-1 and V is TRBV30, with D perhaps matching TRBD2 (5 bases). This CDR3 has 13 amino acids. Germline CDR1 reads GTSNPN; CDR2 reads SVGIG (reference sequence). Trimming stripped 1 base from V and 3 bases from J, with 7 bases between. This CDR3 is CAWSGGLYNEQFF. The CDR3 nucleotides read TGTGCCTGGAGTGGCGGACTCTACAATGAGCAGTTCTTC.

This clonotype was detected a few times. This rearrangement joins TRBV7-2 to TRBJ2-1; no reliable D call. Trimming removed 5 bases from V and 6 bases from J, with 14 bases in between. CDR1 is SGHTA, CDR2 FQGNSA, per germline. The CDR3 contains 14 residues. CDR3 loop: CASSPEFRVNEQFF. The CDR3 DNA reads TGTGCCAGCAGCCCAGAGTTTCGAGTCAATGAGCAGTTCTTC.

The sample holds many counts of this clonotype. The V call is TRBV28, the J call TRBJ2-1; a possible D gene is TRBD2 (6 bases). Deletions cut 9 bases from V and 1 base from J, with 16 bases between. Germline V CDR1 and CDR2: MDHEN, SYDVKM. This CDR3 region has 15 residues. The CDR3 DNA reads TGTGCCAGTTTAGATTGGGCGGGGTCCTACAATGAGCAGTTCTTC. The encoded protein is CASLDWAGSYNEQFF.

This clonotype was observed a few times. The CDR3 nucleotides read TGTGCCAGCAGCCAAGTGTATCCAGCCAACACTGAAGCTTTCTTT. Translated, it gives CASSQVYPANTEAFF. This chain connects TRBV14 to TRBJ1-1; D uncertain. CDR1 is SGHDN, CDR2 FVKESK, per germline. The V gene lost 1 base and the J gene lost 2 bases, with 11 bases spanning the gap. The CDR3 sequence is 15 residues long.

The CDR3 is CASASGGGLETQYF. The CDR3 bases are TGTGCCAGCGCCTCGGGGGGAGGGCTTGAGACCCAGTACTTC. This chain uses TRBV7-6 with TRBJ2-5; TRBD2 aligns across 7 bases. J lost 5 bases, V lost 8 bases, and 11 bases had no gene match. This CDR3 contains 14 residues. The germline V gene has CDR1 SGHVS and CDR2 FNYEAQ. The full variable domain, with the rest looked up from reference TRBV7-6 and TRBJ2-5, is GAGVSQSPRYKVTKRGQDVALRCDPISGHVSLYWYRQALGQGPEFLTYFNYEAQQDKSGLPNDRFSAERPEGSISTLTIQRTEQRDSAMYRCASASGGGLETQYFGPGTRLLVL.

V gene TRBV9 combines with J gene TRBJ1-5; weak D call: TRBD1 (5 bases). Germline V lookup: CDR1 SGDLS, CDR2 YYNGEE. Between the trimmed V and J ends, which lost 3 bases and 0 bases, there was a span of 10 bases. The CDR3 spans 15 residues. DNA for the CDR3: TGTGCCAGCAGCGCCTACGACAGTAGCAATCAGCCCCAGCATTTT. Its translation: CASSAYDSSNQPQHF.

The genes are TRBV19 and TRBJ2-3, with unresolved D. This CDR3 region has 13 residues. The germline gives CDR1 LNHDA, CDR2 SQIVND (reference sequence). The ends were cut back, 9 bases at V and 1 base at J, with 11 bases in the middle. CDR3 amino acids: CASRMDRTDTQYF. Here the CDR3 DNA reads TGTGCCAGCAGGATGGACCGCACAGATACGCAGTATTTT.

V and J are TRBV20-1 and TRBJ1-1, with a tentative D call TRBD1 (6 bases). V lost 0 bases to trimming and J lost 6 bases, with 17 bases between them. This CDR3 spans 15 amino acids. CDR1 is DFQATT, CDR2 SNEGSKA, per germline (reference sequence). Here the CDR3 reads CSARDPDRGDSEAFF. The CDR3 nucleotides read TGCAGTGCTAGAGACCCGGATAGGGGGGACTCTGAAGCTTTCTTT.

This clonotype showed up many times. V and J are TRBV20-1 and TRBJ2-1, with 8 bases fitting TRBD2. The germline V gene encodes CDR1 DFQATT and CDR2 SNEGSKA (reference sequence). The CDR3 is made up of 14 amino acids. Trimming removed 3 bases from V and 10 bases from J; junction bases left unmatched: 11. CDR3 sequence (DNA): TGCAGTGCTAGTCACGGGAGGGTGCTGGGGGAGCAGTTCTTC. Translating it yields CSASHGRVLGEQFF.

This clonotype was detected many times. This rearrangement joins TRBV7-2 to TRBJ2-5, with 8 positions matching TRBD2. Germline loops: CDR1 SGHTA, CDR2 FQGNSA. The length of the CDR3 is 12 residues. V dropped 5 bases and J dropped 7; count of bases not matched to a gene: 3. CDR3 protein: CASSPSGGTQYF. DNA for the CDR3: TGTGCCAGCAGCCCCAGCGGGGGGACCCAGTACTTC.

There are a few counts of this clonotype. This chain joins TRBV6-1 and TRBJ1-2, with D possibly being TRBD1 (5 bases). The CDR3 covers 15 residues. Looked up from germline, CDR1 is MNHNS and CDR2 is SASEGT. Trimming took 5 bases from V and 7 from J, leaving 20 bases between them. CDR3 amino acids: CASSLAGNGISGYTF. CDR3 sequence (DNA): TGTGCCAGCAGTCTAGCAGGGAACGGGATCTCTGGCTACACCTTC.

The chain has TRBV20-1 and TRBJ1-1; the D is unclear. The CDR3 length is 15 residues. Germline CDR1 reads DFQATT; CDR2 reads SNEGSKA (reference sequence). Trimming pared 0 bases from V and 1 base from J, leaving 12 bases between. CDR3 sequence (DNA): TGCAGTGCTAGAGAGGTTCGGCGAAGGAACACTGAAGCTTTCTTT. Translation gives CSAREVRRRNTEAFF.

This chain connects TRBV2 to TRBJ1-1, with D possibly being TRBD1 (5 bases). Trimming cost V 1 base and J 3 bases, with 9 bases left between them. CDR1 is SNHLY, CDR2 FYNNEI, per germline. The CDR3 consists of 14 residues. The CDR3 coding sequence is TGTGCCAGCAGTGAAGTAAAGGGACACACTGAAGCTTTCTTT. Protein: CASSEVKGHTEAFF.

The chain carries TRBV6-1 and TRBJ1-6; a weak D match, TRBD1 (6 bases). Trimming cost V 1 base and J 6 bases, with 7 bases left between them. CDR1 and CDR2 (germline): MNHNS, SASEGT. CDR3 length equals 14 residues. The CDR3 bases are TGTGCCAGCAGTGAAGGGACAGCTAATTCACCCCTCCACTTT. Protein product: CASSEGTANSPLHF.

This chain uses TRBV6-6 with TRBJ2-7; no definite D call. V shed 0 bases and J shed 0 bases, with 6 bases lying between them. Germline V CDR1 and CDR2: MNHNY, SVGAGI (reference sequence). The length of the CDR3 is 14 residues. The CDR3 DNA follows: TGTGCCAGCAGTTACTCAGTTCTCTCCTACGAGCAGTACTTC. Its translation is CASSYSVLSYEQYF.

This chain joins TRBV4-3 and TRBJ1-5; the D gene is possibly TRBD1 (5 bases). The CDR3 consists of 15 residues. Trimming left V 0 bases short and J 2 bases short, with 8 bases between. Germline V gene lookup returns CDR1 LGHNA and CDR2 YSLEER. CDR3 DNA sequence: TGCGCCAGCAGCCAAGAGGTAGGGGGCAATCAGCCCCAGCATTTT. It is translated as CASSQEVGGNQPQHF.